The 21 T cell receptor beta chains below come from one sample, sequenced in a study of Graves' ophthalmopathy and Graves' hyperthyroidism (dated by TCRdb to 2017 to 2018). The data were produced on an Illumina HiSeq 2000. TCR beta CDR3 regions were amplified from RNA transcripts for repertoire sequencing. A first-round RT-PCR used HTBI primers with the Qiagen OneStep RT-PCR kit, followed by a second-round multiplex PCR, size selection and purification. TCRdb reprocessing: public reads trimmed at Q25 with fastp, clones called with MiXCR, in-frame beta chains kept. Entries are consolidated by CDR3 protein sequence, retaining the most common genes and DNA. The sample yields around 1,000,000 distinct CDR3 sequences; about 38% were counted once. Together, the top ten hold roughly 11% of the sample. The sample taken for sequencing was peripheral blood or thyroid tissue (not recorded which). These TCRs come from an adult man with Graves' hyperthyroidism.

DNA of the CDR3: TGTGCCAGCAGCCACAGGACCTACGAGCAGTACTTC. It translates to CASSHRTYEQYF. The chain is built from TRBV3-1 and TRBJ2-7, with D unresolved. The CDR3 contains 12 residues. Germline V gives CDR1 LGHDT, CDR2 YNNKEL (reference sequence). Between the trimmed V and J ends, which lost 3 bases and 2 bases, there was a span of 5 bases.

The V gene is TRBV3-1, the J gene TRBJ2-2, with D perhaps TRBD1 (7 bases). Germline lookup yields CDR1 LGHDT and CDR2 YNNKEL (reference sequence). With 6 bases removed from V and 0 bases from J, the gap between germline ends came to 11 bases. The CDR3 contains 15 residues. CDR3 protein: CASRQGTANTGELFF. The CDR3 DNA reads as TGTGCCAGCAGACAGGGGACTGCGAACACCGGGGAGCTGTTTTTT.

This clonotype was seen at least ten times. The CDR3: CASSLEGADTEAFF. In DNA form, the CDR3 reads TGTGCCAGCAGCTTAGAGGGGGCAGACACTGAAGCTTTCTTT. The V call is TRBV7-9, the J call TRBJ1-1, with 7 bases that match TRBD1. Per germline, CDR1 SEHNR and CDR2 FQNEAQ (reference sequence). This CDR3 is 14 amino acids long. V was pared by 1 base and J by 3 bases, with 2 bases of the junction left unmatched.

This clonotype was seen ten or more times. The V and J genes are TRBV20-1 and TRBJ2-7; a weak D match, TRBD2 (6 bases). The CDR3 has 13 residues. Germline lookup yields CDR1 DFQATT and CDR2 SNEGSKA (reference sequence). Trimming left V 3 bases short and J 1 base short, with 10 bases between. The CDR3 nucleotides read TGCAGTGCTAGTAACGGAGGGTCCTACGAGCAGTACTTC. It is translated as CSASNGGSYEQYF.

This clonotype was seen many times. The rearrangement joins TRBV24-1 to TRBJ2-7, with D unclear. The germline V and J ends were trimmed by 3 bases and 6 bases, with 5 bases remaining between them. The CDR3 is 11 amino acids. Germline lookup yields CDR1 KGHDR and CDR2 SFDVKD. CDR3 in DNA: TGTGCCACCAGTGATCAGACCGAGCAGTACTTC. Translation gives CATSDQTEQYF.

This clonotype has more than one count but fewer than ten. The V call is TRBV19, the J call TRBJ1-1; D gene uncertain. CDR3 size: 16 residues. In germline, CDR1 is LNHDA, CDR2 SQIVND (reference sequence). With 0 bases removed from V and 5 bases from J, the gap between germline ends came to 16 bases. CDR3 sequence reads: CASSIDSRVWVTEAFF. CDR3 nucleotide sequence: TGTGCCAGTAGTATAGATTCCCGGGTTTGGGTGACTGAAGCTTTCTTT.

This clonotype was picked up many times. The chain uses TRBV7-2 and TRBJ2-6, with no clear D. V lost 5 bases to trimming and J lost 2 bases, with 19 bases between them. Germline CDR1 is SGHTA and CDR2 is FQGNSA. The CDR3 consists of 18 residues. The CDR3 DNA sequence: TGTGCCAGCAGCCGTGGGCCTCCAACAGAGGCTGGGGCCAACGTCCTGACTTTC. It is translated as CASSRGPPTEAGANVLTF. Full variable domain (outside the CDR3, taken from reference TRBV7-2 and TRBJ2-6): GAGVSQSPSNKVTEKGKDVELRCDPISGHTALYWYRQSLGQGLEFLIYFQGNSAPDKSGLPSDRFSAERTGGSVSTLTIQRTQQEDSAVYLCASSRGPPTEAGANVLTFGAGSRLTVL.

This clonotype was counted only a few times. The V gene is TRBV7-2, the J gene TRBJ2-5, with D perhaps TRBD1 (5 bases). This CDR3 is built from 14 residues. V was trimmed by 5 bases and J by 2 bases, leaving 12 bases between them. Germline assignment: CDR1 SGHTA and CDR2 FQGNSA. The CDR3 DNA is TGTGCCAGCAGCCCTCAGACAGCGCAAGAGACCCAGTACTTC. Encoded protein: CASSPQTAQETQYF.

The chain recombines TRBV7-2 with TRBJ1-1; 9 nucleotides agree with TRBD1. The CDR3 runs to 16 residues. J was trimmed by 1 base and V by 0 bases; bases with no gene match: 3. CDR1 and CDR2 (germline): SGHTA, FQGNSA. The CDR3: CASSLAPGQGNTEAFF. CDR3 nucleotides: TGTGCCAGCAGCTTAGCCCCGGGACAGGGGAACACTGAAGCTTTCTTT.

This clonotype was observed many times. V is TRBV12-3 or TRBV12-4 and J is TRBJ1-2; TRBD1 agrees at 9 bases. Trimming took 4 bases from V and 4 from J; bases not matched to a gene: 7. The CDR3 loop spans 15 amino acids. In nucleotides, the CDR3 is TGTGCCAGCAGTTCTCGGGACAGGGCTGGCTATGGCTACACCTTC. Encoded protein: CASSSRDRAGYGYTF.

The gene calls are TRBV24-1 and TRBJ2-2, with D possibly being TRBD2 (5 bases). This CDR3 has 14 amino acids. Looked up from germline, CDR1 is KGHDR and CDR2 is SFDVKD. Trimming stripped 6 bases from V and 4 bases from J, with 11 bases between. In DNA, the CDR3 is TGTGCCACCAGTCGCGGGTCCCGCACCGGGGAGCTGTTTTTT. Amino acid sequence: CATSRGSRTGELFF.

This clonotype was seen ten or more times. The chain has TRBV5-1 and TRBJ2-7, with D tentatively TRBD1 (6 bases). This CDR3 contains 12 residues. The V end lost 6 bases, the J end lost 3 bases, and 10 bases lay between the germline ends. CDR1 and CDR2 (germline): SGHRS, YFSETQ. This CDR3 is CASKQGIYEQYF. In DNA, the CDR3 is TGCGCCAGCAAGCAGGGGATCTACGAGCAGTACTTC.

A few counts support this clonotype. The chain's CDR3 is CASSLDRGLSQPQYF. The CDR3 coding sequence is TGTGCCAGCAGCCTGGACAGGGGGCTGAGTCAGCCCCAGTACTTC. The gene calls are TRBV5-6 and TRBJ2-5, with TRBD1 matching over 11 bases. This CDR3 has 15 residues. CDR1 and CDR2 from the germline V gene are SGHDT and YYEEEE. J gave up 9 bases and V 4 bases, and 11 bases lay outside the gene matches.

The table lists this clonotype with many counts. V and J are TRBV5-5 and TRBJ1-2, with a possible D match to TRBD1 (5 bases). CDR1 and CDR2 from the germline V gene are SGHKS and YYEKEE (reference sequence). V was trimmed by 6 bases and J by 5 bases, leaving 20 bases between them. CDR3 length: 15 amino acids. CDR3 protein: CASKDLVGEPYGYTF. DNA of the CDR3: TGTGCCAGCAAGGATCTGGTGGGGGAGCCTTATGGCTACACCTTC.

This clonotype has a count of ten or more. The chain's CDR3 is CASTGTGGEKLFF. DNA for the CDR3: TGTGCCAGCACCGGGACAGGGGGCGAAAAACTGTTTTTT. The V and J genes are TRBV7-2 and TRBJ1-4, with 12 bases matching TRBD1. From germline, CDR1 is SGHTA and CDR2 FQGNSA. This CDR3 is built from 13 residues. Trimming took 7 bases from V and 8 from J; bases not matched to a gene: 2.

The rearrangement links TRBV9 to TRBJ1-4, with D possibly being TRBD1 (5 bases). The germline gives CDR1 SGDLS, CDR2 YYNGEE. Trimming left V 3 bases short and J 8 bases short, with 20 bases between. CDR3 length equals 16 residues. The CDR3, as DNA: TGTGCCAGCAGCGAGACCGGGGCGGGGAATGGAGAAAAACTGTTTTTT. Protein product: CASSETGAGNGEKLFF.

This chain links TRBV7-8 with TRBJ1-1; 7 bases agree with TRBD1. The germline gives CDR1 SGHVS, CDR2 FQNEAQ. The CDR3 covers 14 residues. With 6 bases clipped from V and 4 bases from J, the junction kept 8 bases outside the gene matches. The CDR3 DNA reads TGTGCCAGCAGTCACAGGGGAGGCGGCACTGAAGCTTTCTTT. It encodes CASSHRGGGTEAFF.

The chain carries TRBV19 and TRBJ1-1; 7 bases are a match to TRBD1. V lost 6 bases to trimming and J lost 0 bases; unmatched junction nucleotides: 13. This CDR3 comprises 17 residues. Germline V gene sequence: CDR1 LNHDA, CDR2 SQIVND (reference sequence). CDR3: CASSSRPTGVMNTEAFF. The CDR3 DNA sequence: TGTGCCAGTAGCAGCCGGCCAACAGGGGTCATGAACACTGAAGCTTTCTTT.

This chain connects TRBV24-1 to TRBJ2-5; 8 bases agree with TRBD2. Germline loops: CDR1 KGHDR, CDR2 SFDVKD. Trimming cost V 9 bases and J 2 bases; bases outside gene matches: 1. CDR3 length: 12 amino acids. This CDR3 is CATGTRQETQYF. The DNA of the CDR3 is TGTGCCACCGGGACTAGGCAAGAGACCCAGTACTTC.

Only a few counts were recorded for this clonotype. The gene calls are TRBV9 and TRBJ2-7; possibly TRBD2 for D (5 bases). Germline-derived CDR1 and CDR2 are SGDLS and YYNGEE. V was shortened by 4 bases and J by 5 bases, with 13 bases between the two germline ends. This CDR3 spans 13 amino acids. CDR3 protein: CASSPGLLHEQYF. Here the CDR3 DNA reads TGTGCCAGCAGCCCGGGATTACTCCACGAGCAGTACTTC.

This clonotype appeared a single time. V usage is TRBV7-2 and J usage is TRBJ2-7, with D tentatively TRBD1 (7 bases). Trimming removed 8 bases at V and 5 bases at J, with 19 bases between. This CDR3 has 14 amino acids. Per the germline V gene, CDR1 is SGHTA and CDR2 is FQGNSA. The CDR3 DNA is TGTGCCAGCCGCTCCGGAGGAGGGGGCGACGAGCAGTACTTC. As protein: CASRSGGGGDEQYF.